Following are 15 T cell receptor beta chains from one sample sequenced in a study of graft-versus-host responses after intestinal transplantation. Assay used: immunoSEQ multiplex PCR; TCRdb lists only in-frame clones, some missing. The sample includes 15,000 to 17,000 clones, about 74% seen only once; the top ten take 3% to 4.5%. Processed graft tissue released its intraepithelial and lamina propria lymphocytes. Sequenced material: ileum tissue, taken 14 days after transplant. Every receptor here comes from a human patient who received an intestinal transplant, so some T cells may come from the graft donor.

The sample holds one count of this clone. The V and J genes are TRBV11-2 and TRBJ2-2, with 9 bases that match TRBD2. Germline CDR1 is SGHAT and CDR2 is FQNNGV. The CDR3 extends over 17 amino acids. V lost 3 bases, J lost 2 bases, and 7 bases stayed unmatched. CDR3 DNA: TGTGCCAGCAGCTTTTTCAGCGGGGGGACTAACACCGGGGAGCTGTTTTTT. It specifies CASSFFSGGTNTGELFF.

About this clone: One end of the junction does not line up with germline, which may come from a read error. CDR3 in DNA: TGTGCCAGCAGCTTTATCGTACTAGCGGGAGACGATAGAATCTTC. This sequence encodes CASSFIVLAGDDRIF. The chain carries TRBV7-9 and TRBJ2-1, with 11 bases matching TRBD2. Germline CDR1 is SEHNR and CDR2 is FQNEAQ (reference sequence). This CDR3 has 15 amino acids.

The rearrangement links TRBV5-4 to TRBJ1-2; the D gene is possibly TRBD1 (5 bases). The CDR3 loop spans 16 amino acids. CDR1 is SGHNT and CDR2 is YYREEE in the germline V gene (reference sequence). Trimming pared 4 bases from V and 6 bases from J, leaving 22 bases between. CDR3 protein: CASSLDMGTGGNGYTF. The CDR3 DNA sequence: TGTGCCAGCAGCCTTGATATGGGTACGGGGGGAAATGGCTACACCTTC.

This clone was recorded only once. The DNA for the CDR3 is TGTGCCAGCAGTCCGGGACTAGCGACGGAGACCCAGTACTTC. Encoded protein: CASSPGLATETQYF. This chain joins TRBV28 and TRBJ2-5, with 10 bases that match TRBD2. Germline assignment: CDR1 MDHEN and CDR2 SYDVKM. The CDR3 runs 14 residues. J gave up 5 bases and V 5 bases, and 5 bases lay outside the gene matches.

The chain is built from TRBV13 and TRBJ2-3, with D unresolved. The CDR3 has 15 amino acids. Germline lookup yields CDR1 PRHDT and CDR2 FYEKMQ (reference sequence). Trimming removed 2 bases at V and 6 bases at J, with 15 bases between. Here the CDR3 reads CASSLTRPNRDTQYF. The DNA for the CDR3 is TGTGCCAGCAGCTTAACGCGACCGAACCGGGATACGCAGTATTTT.

The chain employs TRBV29-1 and TRBJ2-2; 8 nucleotides agree with TRBD1. In germline, CDR1 is SQVTM, CDR2 ANQGSEA. This CDR3 region has 15 residues. V shed 1 base and J 6 bases; nucleotides not matched to a gene: 7. The CDR3 coding sequence is TGCAGCGTTGAAGTTCGAGACAGGGGAGCCGGGGAGCTGTTTTTT. Protein sequence: CSVEVRDRGAGELFF.

The chain links TRBV27 to TRBJ2-5; D is ambiguous. Judging by the DNA end, TRBJ2-7 fits better; the J call may be wrong. This CDR3 is built from 13 residues. In germline, CDR1 is MNHEY, CDR2 SMNVEV (reference sequence). The CDR3 DNA sequence: TGTGCCAGCACGAACAGCCTCACCTACGAGCAGTACTTC. Translation gives CASTNSLTYEQYF.

This chain links TRBV2 with TRBJ2-7; no clear D. The CDR3 length is 11 residues. Germline V gene lookup returns CDR1 SNHLY and CDR2 FYNNEI. The ends were cut back, 7 bases at V and 3 bases at J, with 7 bases in the middle. CDR3 DNA: TGTGCCAGCAAGGCACTCTACGAGCAGTACTTC. Amino acids: CASKALYEQYF.

This clone was detected once. This sequence joins TRBV7-6 and TRBJ1-5; TRBD1 is a possible D gene (5 bases). The CDR3 contains 14 residues. CDR1 and CDR2 from the germline V gene are SGHVS and FNYEAQ. V gave up 0 bases and J gave up 7 bases, with 10 bases separating them. Here the CDR3 DNA reads TGTGCCAGCAGCTTAGCGGCGTCAGGGCAGCCCCAGCATTTT. Translation gives CASSLAASGQPQHF.

This clone occurred a few times. The rearrangement links TRBV6-6 to TRBJ1-1, with TRBD1 as a possible D gene (5 bases). The CDR3 sequence is 11 residues long. V lost 5 bases and J 12 bases, leaving 13 bases between the germline ends. Germline values: CDR1 MNHNY, CDR2 SVGAGI (reference sequence). The CDR3 here is CASSPRDVTFF. For the CDR3, the DNA is TGTGCCAGCAGTCCCCGGGACGTTACTTTCTTT.

Only a few counts were recorded for this clone. The rearrangement uses TRBV14 and TRBJ2-1; D ambiguous. The CDR3 contains 14 residues. Germline-derived CDR1 and CDR2 are SGHDN and FVKESK. V dropped 0 bases and J dropped 5 bases, with 8 bases sitting between them. CDR3 in DNA: TGTGCCAGCAGCCAAGATCTTAAGCACAATGAGCAGTTCTTC. Its translation is CASSQDLKHNEQFF.

J is TRBJ2-1 and V is TRBV6-5; D perhaps matches TRBD2 (5 bases). From germline, CDR1 is MNHEY and CDR2 SVGAGI. The germline V and J ends were trimmed by 2 bases and 8 bases, with 16 bases remaining between them. This CDR3 has 15 amino acids. The CDR3 sequence is CASSYVPGPGDEQFF. Written as DNA, the CDR3 is TGTGCCAGCAGTTACGTCCCAGGTCCCGGGGATGAGCAGTTCTTC.

The chain recombines TRBV18 with TRBJ2-7; D unclear. Trimming left V 0 bases short and J 3 bases short, with 3 bases between. The CDR3 length is 12 residues. The germline gives CDR1 KGHSH, CDR2 LQKENI. Here the CDR3 DNA reads TGTGCCAGCTCACCACCAGGCTACGAGCAGTACTTC. Protein product: CASSPPGYEQYF.

The chain carries TRBV2 and TRBJ1-1; D is undetermined. With 3 bases removed from V and 7 bases from J, the gap between germline ends came to 12 bases. Germline CDR1 reads SNHLY; CDR2 reads FYNNEI. This CDR3 has 13 residues. Written as DNA, the CDR3 is TGTGCCAGCAGTGATGGGATGGCGATTGAAGCTTTCTTT. Translation: CASSDGMAIEAFF.

This clone was observed a few times. V and J are TRBV5-5 and TRBJ2-3; 9 bases fit TRBD2. This CDR3 comprises 15 residues. Per germline, CDR1 SGHKS and CDR2 YYEKEE (reference sequence). The V and J ends lost 1 base and 6 bases, in that order; junction bases with no gene match: 6. In DNA, the CDR3 is TGTGCCAGCAGCTTGCTAGCGGGGCTTCGGGATACGCAGTATTTT. Translating it yields CASSLLAGLRDTQYF.